The clone carrying this T cell receptor (beta chain) was counted at least ten times. The antigen remains undetermined. Coverage ceases 3 residues before the CDR3 finishes, and the germline J gene fills in the end. The CDR3 consists of 15 residues. The germline V and J ends were trimmed by 0 bases and 3 bases, with 12 bases remaining between them. From germline, CDR1 is SGHTA and CDR2 FQGTGA. Clones were sequenced by immunoSEQ multiplex PCR, and TCRdb holds only the in-frame ones, with some missing. Found here are about 42,000 clones, no singletons; the ten largest cover 2.1%. This entry comes from a study of T cell clonality in common variable immunodeficiency. Study results and limitations: Fewer TCRbeta clones were shared among CVID subjects than controls.

This clonotype was sampled from a person aged 18 to 75 in good health. Specimen: peripheral blood mononuclear cells. The V call is TRBV7-3, the J call TRBJ2-7; no reliable D call. Incomplete CDR3 DNA: TGTGCCAGCAGCTTAACAGGGTTTGAGGACTACGAG. It codes for CASSLTGFEDYE. The whole CDR3 is CASSLTGFEDYEQYF.